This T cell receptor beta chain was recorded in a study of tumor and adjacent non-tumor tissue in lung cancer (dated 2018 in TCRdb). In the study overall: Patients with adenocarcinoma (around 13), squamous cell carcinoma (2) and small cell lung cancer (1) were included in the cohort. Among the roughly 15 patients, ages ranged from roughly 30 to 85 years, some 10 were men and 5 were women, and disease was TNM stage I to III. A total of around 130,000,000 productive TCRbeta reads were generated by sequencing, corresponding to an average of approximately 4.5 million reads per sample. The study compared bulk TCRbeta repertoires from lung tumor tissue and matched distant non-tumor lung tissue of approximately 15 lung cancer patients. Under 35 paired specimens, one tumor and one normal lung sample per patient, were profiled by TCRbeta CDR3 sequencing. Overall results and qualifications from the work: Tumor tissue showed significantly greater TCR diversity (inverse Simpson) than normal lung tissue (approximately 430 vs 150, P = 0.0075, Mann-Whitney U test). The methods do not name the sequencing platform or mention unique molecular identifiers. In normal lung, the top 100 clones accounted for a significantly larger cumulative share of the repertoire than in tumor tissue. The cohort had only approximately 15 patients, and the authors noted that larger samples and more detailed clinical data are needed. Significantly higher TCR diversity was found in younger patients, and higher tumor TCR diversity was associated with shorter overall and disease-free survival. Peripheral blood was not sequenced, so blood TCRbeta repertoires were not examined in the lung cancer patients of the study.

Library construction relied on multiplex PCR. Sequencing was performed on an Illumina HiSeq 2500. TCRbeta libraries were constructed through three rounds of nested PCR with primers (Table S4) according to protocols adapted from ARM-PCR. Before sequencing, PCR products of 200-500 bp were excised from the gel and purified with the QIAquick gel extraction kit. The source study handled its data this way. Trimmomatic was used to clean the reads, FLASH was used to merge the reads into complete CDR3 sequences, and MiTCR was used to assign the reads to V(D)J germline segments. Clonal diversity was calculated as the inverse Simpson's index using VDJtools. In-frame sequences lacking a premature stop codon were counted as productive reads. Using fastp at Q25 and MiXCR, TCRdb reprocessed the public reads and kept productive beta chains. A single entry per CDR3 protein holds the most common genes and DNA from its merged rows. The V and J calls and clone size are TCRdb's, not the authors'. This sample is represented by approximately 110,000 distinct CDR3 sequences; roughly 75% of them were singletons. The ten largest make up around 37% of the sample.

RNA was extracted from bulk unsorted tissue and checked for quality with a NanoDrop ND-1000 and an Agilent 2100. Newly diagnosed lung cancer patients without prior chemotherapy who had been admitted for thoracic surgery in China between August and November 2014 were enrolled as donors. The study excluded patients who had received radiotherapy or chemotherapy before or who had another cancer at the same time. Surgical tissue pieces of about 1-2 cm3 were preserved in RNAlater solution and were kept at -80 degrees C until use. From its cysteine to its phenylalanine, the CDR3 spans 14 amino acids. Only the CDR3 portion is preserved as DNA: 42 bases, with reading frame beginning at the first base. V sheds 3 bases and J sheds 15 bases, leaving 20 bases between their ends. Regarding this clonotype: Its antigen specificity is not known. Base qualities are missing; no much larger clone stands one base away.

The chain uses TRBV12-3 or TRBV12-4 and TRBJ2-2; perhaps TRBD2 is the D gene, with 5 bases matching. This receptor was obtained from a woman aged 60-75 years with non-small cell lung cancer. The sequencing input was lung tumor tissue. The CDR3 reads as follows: CASSFGQNTGDMFF. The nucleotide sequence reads TGTGCCAGCAGTTTTGGGCAGAACACCGGGGATATGTTTTTT.